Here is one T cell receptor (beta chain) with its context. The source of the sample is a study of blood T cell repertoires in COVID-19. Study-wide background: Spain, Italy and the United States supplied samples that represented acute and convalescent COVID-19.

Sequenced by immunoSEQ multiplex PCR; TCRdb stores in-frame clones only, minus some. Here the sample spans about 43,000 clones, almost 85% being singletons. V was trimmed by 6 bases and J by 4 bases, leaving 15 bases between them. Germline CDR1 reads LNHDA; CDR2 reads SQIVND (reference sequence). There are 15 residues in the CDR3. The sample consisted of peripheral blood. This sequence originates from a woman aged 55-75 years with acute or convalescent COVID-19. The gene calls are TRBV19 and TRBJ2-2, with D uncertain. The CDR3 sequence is CASRKILLSTGELFF. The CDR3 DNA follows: TGTGCCAGTAGAAAAATCCTACTGAGCACCGGGGAGCTGTTTTTT. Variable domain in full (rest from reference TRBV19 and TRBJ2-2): DGGITQSPKYLFRKEGQNVTLSCEQNLNHDAMYWYRQDPGQGLRLIYYSQIVNDFQKGDIAEGYSVSREKKESFPLTVTSAQKNPTAFYLCASRKILLSTGELFFGEGSRLTVL.